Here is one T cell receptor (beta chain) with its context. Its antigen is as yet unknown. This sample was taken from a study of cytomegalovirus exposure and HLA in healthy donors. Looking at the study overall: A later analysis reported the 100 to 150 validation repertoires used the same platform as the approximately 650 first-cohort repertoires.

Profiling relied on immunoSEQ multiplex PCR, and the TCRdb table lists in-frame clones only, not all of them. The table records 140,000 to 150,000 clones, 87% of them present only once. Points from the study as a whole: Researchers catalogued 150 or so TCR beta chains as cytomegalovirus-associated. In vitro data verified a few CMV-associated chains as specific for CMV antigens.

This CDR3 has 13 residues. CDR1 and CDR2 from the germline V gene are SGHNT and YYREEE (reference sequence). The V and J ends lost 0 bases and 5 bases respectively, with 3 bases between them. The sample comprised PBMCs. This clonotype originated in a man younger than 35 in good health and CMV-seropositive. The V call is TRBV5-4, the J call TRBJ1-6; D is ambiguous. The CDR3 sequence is CASSLDNNSPLHF. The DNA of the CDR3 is TGTGCCAGCAGCTTGGACAATAATTCACCCCTCCACTTT. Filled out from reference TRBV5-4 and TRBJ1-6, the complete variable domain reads ETGVTQSPTHLIKTRGQQVTLRCSSQSGHNTVSWYQQALGQGPQFIFQYYREEENGRGNFPPRFSGLQFPNYSSELNVNALELDDSALYLCASSLDNNSPLHFGNGTRLTVT.